The 18 T cell receptor beta chains presented below share a single source sample, sequenced in a study of OX40 agonist ivuxolimab in advanced cancers. The table came from immunoSEQ multiplex PCR; TCRdb's copy has only in-frame clones and leaves some out. The table shows about 16,000 clones, with about 82% occurring only once. This material consisted of CD4+ or CD8+ T cells sorted from blood, taken in a trial of the OX40 agonist ivuxolimab. All receptors derive from an adult with an advanced solid tumor such as melanoma, head and neck, liver or kidney cancer.

This clone was counted once. V and J are TRBV19 and TRBJ1-6; weak D call: TRBD1 (5 bases). V gave up 6 bases and J gave up 7 bases, with 13 bases separating them. This CDR3 is built from 14 residues. Germline V gives CDR1 LNHDA, CDR2 SQIVND (reference sequence). The CDR3 sequence is CASRRQQANSPLHF. CDR3 sequence (DNA): TGTGCCAGTAGGAGACAGCAAGCGAATTCACCCCTCCACTTT.

The J gene is TRBJ2-7, the V gene TRBV2, with TRBD2 identical over 15 bases. The CDR3 sequence is 16 residues long. Per the germline V gene, CDR1 is SNHLY and CDR2 is FYNNEI. V gave up 3 bases and J gave up 9 bases; unmatched junction bases: 9. DNA for the CDR3: TGTGCCAGCAGTGACAGCAGGACTAGCGGGAGGGTATGGCAGTACTTC. This encodes CASSDSRTSGRVWQYF.

This clone was found a few times. The chain uses TRBV7-7 and TRBJ2-1; possible D gene TRBD2, 6 bases. CDR3 length: 15 residues. Per germline, CDR1 SSHAT and CDR2 FNYEAQ (reference sequence). Trimming took 5 bases from V and 7 from J, leaving 18 bases between them. This CDR3 reads CASSPAGGVGNEQFF. The CDR3 DNA reads TGTGCCAGCAGCCCAGCCGGCGGGGTAGGGAATGAGCAGTTCTTC.

Only one count was recorded for this clone. The chain is built from TRBV4-1 and TRBJ2-3; D possibly matches TRBD1 or TRBD2 (5 bases each). The CDR3 length is 16 residues. Deletions cut 0 bases from V and 0 bases from J, with 10 bases between. CDR1 and CDR2 (germline): MGHRA, YSYEKL. CDR3 sequence reads: CASSQDQGTSTDTQYF. CDR3 nucleotide sequence: TGCGCCAGCAGCCAAGATCAAGGGACGAGCACAGATACGCAGTATTTT.

The chain is built from TRBV6-5 and TRBJ1-2, with D perhaps matching TRBD1 (6 bases). The CDR3 is 14 residues long. V dropped 0 bases and J dropped 8 bases, with 13 bases sitting between them. CDR1 and CDR2 (germline): MNHEY, SVGAGI. The CDR3 loop reads CASSYSSWGGGYTF. CDR3 coding DNA: TGTGCCAGCAGTTACTCGAGTTGGGGGGGCGGCTACACCTTC.

V is TRBV5-1 and J is TRBJ2-1; 7 nucleotides match TRBD2. Germline-derived CDR1 and CDR2 are SGHRS and YFSETQ. This CDR3 comprises 13 residues. The junction had 4 bases not matched to a gene; V was cut back by 3 bases and J by 7 bases. The CDR3 spells CASSWGTMNEQFF. The CDR3 DNA sequence: TGCGCCAGCAGCTGGGGGACTATGAATGAGCAGTTCTTC.

J is TRBJ1-5 and V is TRBV19; 7 bases are a match to TRBD1. The CDR3 runs to 15 residues. Germline CDR1 and CDR2: LNHDA and SQIVND (reference sequence). J gave up 6 bases and V 7 bases, and 12 bases lay outside the gene matches. CDR3 sequence reads: CASTTRQGLLQPQHF. The CDR3 region has the DNA TGTGCCAGTACCACACGACAGGGTCTGCTTCAGCCCCAGCATTTT.

V gene TRBV28 combines with J gene TRBJ1-2; 10 bases fit TRBD1. The CDR3 runs to 17 residues. Trimming cost V 3 bases and J 2 bases; bases outside gene matches: 9. Germline CDR1 is MDHEN and CDR2 is SYDVKM. CDR3 nucleotides: TGTGCCAGCAGTTTGGGCCGGGGGACAGGGGCCAACTATGGCTACACCTTC. Protein product: CASSLGRGTGANYGYTF.

The chain combines TRBV19 with TRBJ1-1, with a possible D match to TRBD1 (5 bases). V lost 7 bases, J lost 4 bases, and 16 bases lay in between. The germline CDR1 and CDR2 sequences are LNHDA and SQIVND (reference sequence). The CDR3 spans 14 residues. The CDR3 loop is CASNNPRGGTEAFF. CDR3 DNA: TGTGCCAGTAACAACCCCCGGGGGGGCACTGAAGCTTTCTTT.

The chain employs TRBV2 and TRBJ2-7, with unresolved D. Germline CDR1 SNHLY, CDR2 FYNNEI. The length of the CDR3 is 12 residues. V gave up 6 bases and J gave up 2 bases, with 8 bases separating them. CDR3 sequence reads: CASRHEAYEQYF. The CDR3, as DNA: TGTGCCAGCAGGCACGAGGCCTACGAGCAGTACTTC.

The V and J genes are TRBV13 and TRBJ1-1, with D maybe TRBD1 (5 bases). V was pared by 3 bases and J by 3 bases, with 11 bases between. Germline V lookup: CDR1 PRHDT, CDR2 FYEKMQ (reference sequence). This CDR3 has 14 amino acids. CDR3 amino acids: CASSLTREYTEAFF. For the CDR3, the DNA is TGTGCCAGCAGCTTGACCAGGGAGTACACTGAAGCTTTCTTT. Together with reference TRBV13 and TRBJ1-1, the CDR3 gives the full variable domain: AAGVIQSPRHLIKEKRETATLKCYPIPRHDTVYWYQQGPGQDPQFLISFYEKMQSDKGSIPDRFSAQQFSDYHSELNMSSLELGDSALYFCASSLTREYTEAFFGQGTRLTVV.

V is TRBV5-1 and J is TRBJ1-1; D uncertain. Trimming cost V 3 bases and J 2 bases, with 8 bases left between them. The germline V gene encodes CDR1 SGHRS and CDR2 YFSETQ. CDR3 length: 13 amino acids. The CDR3 reads CASSWSLNTEAFF. In DNA form, the CDR3 reads TGCGCCAGCAGCTGGTCCCTAAACACTGAAGCTTTCTTT.

This rearrangement joins TRBV6-6 to TRBJ1-4; no clear D gene. This CDR3 spans 15 amino acids. Trimming cost V 6 bases and J 3 bases, with 14 bases left between them. Germline V gives CDR1 MNHNY, CDR2 SVGAGI (reference sequence). The CDR3: CASSRRRRANEKLFF. DNA of the CDR3: TGTGCCAGCAGCCGTAGACGGCGGGCTAATGAAAAACTGTTTTTT.

The chain joins TRBV2 to TRBJ2-1; D tentatively reads TRBD1 or TRBD2 (5 bases each). The V end lost 6 bases, the J end lost 5 bases, and 20 bases lay between the germline ends. CDR1 and CDR2 (germline): SNHLY, FYNNEI. CDR3 size: 16 residues. The CDR3, as DNA: TGTGCCAGCAGGGAACGGATCGGGGCGCCGCACAATGAGCAGTTCTTC. Protein: CASRERIGAPHNEQFF.

The rearrangement uses TRBV19 and TRBJ2-7, with a possible D match to TRBD1 (6 bases). Per germline, CDR1 LNHDA and CDR2 SQIVND (reference sequence). CDR3 length equals 13 residues. Trimming took 3 bases from V and 3 from J, leaving 9 bases between them. The CDR3 region has the DNA TGTGCCAGTAGTATCGGACAGCTCTACGAGCAGTACTTC. It translates to CASSIGQLYEQYF.

The chain joins TRBV4-2 to TRBJ1-2; 8 positions match TRBD1. CDR1 LGHNA and CDR2 YNFKEQ come from the germline V gene. The CDR3 is made up of 15 amino acids. Unmatched junction bases numbered 5, after V lost 2 bases and J lost 3 bases. The CDR3: CASSQPLGQDYGYTF. The CDR3 DNA sequence: TGTGCCAGCAGCCAACCACTGGGACAGGACTATGGCTACACCTTC.

The V gene is TRBV18, the J gene TRBJ2-3; D not resolved. The V gene's germline CDR1 is KGHSH and CDR2 LQKENI. CDR3 length: 15 amino acids. Trimming removed 2 bases from V and 0 bases from J, with 9 bases in between. The CDR3 DNA sequence: TGTGCCAGCTCACCATTGGCCGGGAGCACAGATACGCAGTATTTT. Its translation is CASSPLAGSTDTQYF.

This chain links TRBV7-9 with TRBJ1-2; D gene unclear. The CDR3 totals 15 residues. Germline V gene lookup returns CDR1 SEHNR and CDR2 FQNEAQ (reference sequence). V was clipped by 5 bases and J by 9 bases, with 22 bases between them. Here the CDR3 DNA reads TGTGCCAGCAGCCCAACAACGTTGGGCTATAACCGCTACACCTTC. Its translation: CASSPTTLGYNRYTF.